This T cell receptor beta chain derives from a study of OX40 agonist ivuxolimab in advanced cancers. The overall study: The patients' treatment was ivuxolimab, an agonistic anti-OX40 (CD134) antibody.

With regard to this clone: The antigen is not known.

Study findings and constraints: Relative to CD4+ cells, CD8+ T cells on average had more expanded clones.

Measured with immunoSEQ multiplex PCR; TCRdb has only the in-frame clones, and not every one. The profile covers 9,500 to 13,000 clones, with about three quarters appearing a single time and approximately 22% taken by the ten largest. This clonotype was sampled from an adult with an advanced solid tumor such as melanoma, head and neck, liver or kidney cancer. Sequences were derived from CD4+ or CD8+ T cells sorted from blood, sampled in a trial of the OX40 agonist ivuxolimab.

The CDR3 sequence is CASSYGTGGHEQFF. DNA of the CDR3: TGTGCCAGCAGCTACGGGACAGGGGGCCATGAGCAGTTCTTC. V is TRBV7-2 and J is TRBJ2-1; TRBD1 aligns across 12 bases. Trimming removed 4 bases from V and 8 bases from J; junction bases left unmatched: 3. This CDR3 spans 14 amino acids. Germline CDR1 is SGHTA and CDR2 is FQGNSA.